Below, 9 T cell receptor beta chains from the same sample are listed, as sequenced in a study of blood T cell repertoires in COVID-19. Method: immunoSEQ multiplex PCR; TCRdb's copy keeps in-frame clones and lacks some. The repertoire has 40,000 to 60,000 clones, about 89% of them found once; the top ten carry 2.1%. The sequenced material came from peripheral blood. The receptors shown here come from a woman older than 75 with COVID-19, enrolled during active disease.

V gene TRBV5-8 combines with J gene TRBJ2-6, with 7 bases identical to TRBD1. Germline lookup yields CDR1 SGHTS and CDR2 YDEGEE. The V and J ends lost 3 bases and 4 bases, in that order; junction bases with no gene match: 10. The CDR3 totals 17 residues. CDR3 region: CASSSGRGILGANVLTF. The CDR3 DNA is TGTGCCAGCAGCTCAGGCAGGGGGATTTTAGGGGCCAACGTCCTGACTTTC.

The chain combines TRBV7-9 with TRBJ1-6, with 9 bases matching TRBD1. The CDR3 is 14 amino acids. V lost 10 bases to trimming and J lost 5 bases; unmatched junction nucleotides: 6. Germline CDR1 and CDR2: SEHNR and FQNEAQ (reference sequence). CDR3 loop: CAITRDRDNSPLHF. The CDR3 DNA reads TGTGCCATCACGAGGGACAGGGATAATTCACCCCTCCACTTT.

The genes are TRBV12-3 or TRBV12-4 and TRBJ1-2; D call uncertain. Between the trimmed V and J ends, which lost 7 bases and 8 bases, there was a span of 8 bases. The CDR3 loop spans 10 amino acids. DNA of the CDR3: TGTGCCAGCAATTCGGGAGGCTACACCTTC. Translation: CASNSGGYTF.

The V call is TRBV11-1, the J call TRBJ1-1; D call uncertain. CDR3 length: 14 amino acids. The germline CDR1 and CDR2 sequences are SGHAT and FQDESV (reference sequence). Between the trimmed V and J ends, which lost 5 bases and 5 bases, there was a span of 15 bases. The CDR3 DNA sequence: TGTGCCAGCAGCCCGCACTTAGGAGGTACTGAAGCTTTCTTT. This encodes CASSPHLGGTEAFF.

The chain carries TRBV24-1 and TRBJ1-5, with 8 bases that match TRBD1. The CDR3 loop spans 17 amino acids. The germline V gene encodes CDR1 KGHDR and CDR2 SFDVKD. V was clipped by 4 bases and J by 0 bases; unmatched bases: 7. Written as DNA, the CDR3 is TGTGCCACCAGTGAGGGGGGGACAGGCCATAGCAATCAGCCCCAGCATTTT. Protein: CATSEGGTGHSNQPQHF.

The gene calls are TRBV28 and TRBJ1-5, with unresolved D. V was pared by 6 bases and J by 4 bases, with 10 bases between. The V gene's germline CDR1 is MDHEN and CDR2 SYDVKM. The CDR3 has 13 residues. This chain's CDR3 is CASRTFRNQPQHF. The DNA for the CDR3 is TGTGCCAGCAGGACATTTAGGAATCAGCCCCAGCATTTT.

Note on this clone: Sequence at one end of the junction differs from germline and may be a read error. This chain joins TRBV19 and TRBJ1-2, with TRBD1 identical over 10 bases. Per the germline V gene, CDR1 is LNHDA and CDR2 is SQIVND (reference sequence). This CDR3 contains 15 residues. CDR3 nucleotide sequence: TGTGCCAGTTCCGGGGGGGACAGGGGCCCCGGCTCTACACACTTC. It translates to CASSGGDRGPGSTHF.

Only a few counts were recorded for this clone. The chain combines TRBV28 with TRBJ2-7, with 8 bases that match TRBD1. The CDR3 has 15 amino acids. The junction had 9 bases not matched to a gene; V was cut back by 4 bases and J by 4 bases. Looked up from germline, CDR1 is MDHEN and CDR2 is SYDVKM. CDR3 nucleotides: TGTGCCAGCAGTTCAACAGGGGGAGGTTTGTACGAGCAGTACTTC. Protein sequence: CASSSTGGGLYEQYF.

The genes are TRBV19 and TRBJ1-5; TRBD1 aligns across 8 bases. Germline V gene data show CDR1 as LNHDA and CDR2 as SQIVND (reference sequence). With 1 base clipped from V and 5 bases from J, the junction kept 7 bases outside the gene matches. This CDR3 has 16 residues. CDR3 protein: CASSIVLGQGHQPQHF. For the CDR3, the DNA is TGTGCCAGTAGTATAGTCCTTGGACAGGGCCATCAGCCCCAGCATTTT. Combining the CDR3 with reference TRBV19 and TRBJ1-5 gives the whole variable domain DGGITQSPKYLFRKEGQNVTLSCEQNLNHDAMYWYRQDPGQGLRLIYYSQIVNDFQKGDIAEGYSVSREKKESFPLTVTSAQKNPTAFYLCASSIVLGQGHQPQHFGDGTRLSIL.